This T cell receptor beta chain was found in a study of blood T cells in healthy people across ages. Findings and caveats of the study: Both higher diversity and more naive CD4+ cells marked long-lived donors when set against aged donors.

The authors ran a second PCR of 7 to 11 cycles using a sample-barcoded 5' primer and a J-beta primer mix. TCRdb re-called the 5' RACE reads through MiXCR, storing one row per CDR3 protein. The sample carries some 1.4 million distinct CDR3 sequences, approximately 38% recorded once. This clonotype was observed a few times. No antigen is known for it. Sequencing was performed on blood. This clonotype originated in a woman under 30 in good health.

CDR3 nucleotide sequence: TGTGCCAGCAGCCAAGAGATTAGCGGCACAGATACGCAGTATTTT. This sequence encodes CASSQEISGTDTQYF. The chain joins TRBV3-1 to TRBJ2-3, with D possibly matching TRBD2 (5 bases). This CDR3 has 15 residues. Germline V gene lookup returns CDR1 LGHDT and CDR2 YNNKEL (reference sequence). Trimming pared 0 bases from V and 1 base from J, leaving 8 bases between.